This T cell receptor (beta chain) was obtained from a study of shared clonotypes between healthy human individuals. Generated by immunoSEQ multiplex PCR, the TCRdb table keeps only in-frame clones and is missing some. The sample has some 2 million clones, 85% to 95% seen once. Points on this clone: Its antigen remains unknown.

Study results and limitations: An effect of sequencing depth on clonotype sharing among donors was expected.

The study enrolled healthy HIV-negative adults without recent acute infections or vaccinations as donors. This receptor was taken from a man aged 18 to 35 in good health. The sample was naive CD4+ T cells sorted from blood. Sample subset: CD45RA+ positively selected.

The CDR3 nucleotides are TGTGCCAGCAGCGTAGGGGGGACCTACTCGGGAGAGACCCAGTACTTC. This translates into CASSVGGTYSGETQYF. This chain links TRBV9 with TRBJ2-5; either TRBD1 or TRBD2 may supply D (5 bases each). The CDR3 is made up of 16 amino acids. Trimming shortened V by 0 bases and J by 4 bases, and 16 bases separated the two germline ends. Germline assignment: CDR1 SGDLS and CDR2 YYNGEE.